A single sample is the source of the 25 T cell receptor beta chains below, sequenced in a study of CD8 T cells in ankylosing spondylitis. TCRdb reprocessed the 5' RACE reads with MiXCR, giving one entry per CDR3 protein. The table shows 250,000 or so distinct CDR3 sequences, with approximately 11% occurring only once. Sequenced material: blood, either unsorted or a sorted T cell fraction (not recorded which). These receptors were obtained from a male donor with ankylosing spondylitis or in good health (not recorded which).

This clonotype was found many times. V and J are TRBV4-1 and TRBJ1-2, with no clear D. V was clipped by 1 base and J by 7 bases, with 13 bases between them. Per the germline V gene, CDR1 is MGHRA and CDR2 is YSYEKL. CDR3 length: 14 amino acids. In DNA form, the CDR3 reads TGCGCCAGCAGCCAAGTACGCGGGTTGCTTGGCTACACCTTC. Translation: CASSQVRGLLGYTF.

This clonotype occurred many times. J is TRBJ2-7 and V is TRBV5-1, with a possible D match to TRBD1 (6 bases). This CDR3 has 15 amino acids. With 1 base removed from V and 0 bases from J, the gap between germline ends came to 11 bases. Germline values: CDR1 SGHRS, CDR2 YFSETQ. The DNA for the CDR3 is TGCGCCAGCAGCTTGCTCAGGGGATACTCCTACGAGCAGTACTTC. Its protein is CASSLLRGYSYEQYF.

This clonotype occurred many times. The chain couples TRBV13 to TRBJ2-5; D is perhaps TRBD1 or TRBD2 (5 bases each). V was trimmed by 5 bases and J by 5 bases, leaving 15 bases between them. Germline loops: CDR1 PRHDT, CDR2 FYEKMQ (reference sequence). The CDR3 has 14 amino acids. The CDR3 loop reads CASSPGPREETQYF. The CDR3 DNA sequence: TGTGCCAGCAGCCCAGGGCCCAGGGAGGAGACCCAGTACTTC. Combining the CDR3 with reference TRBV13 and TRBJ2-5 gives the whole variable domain AAGVIQSPRHLIKEKRETATLKCYPIPRHDTVYWYQQGPGQDPQFLISFYEKMQSDKGSIPDRFSAQQFSDYHSELNMSSLELGDSALYFCASSPGPREETQYFGPGTRLLVL.

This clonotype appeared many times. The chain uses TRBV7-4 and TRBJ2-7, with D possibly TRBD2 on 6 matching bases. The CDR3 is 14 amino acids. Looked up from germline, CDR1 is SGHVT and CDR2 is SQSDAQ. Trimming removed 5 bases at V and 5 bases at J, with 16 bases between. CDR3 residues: CASSRDLPGHEQYF. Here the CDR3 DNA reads TGTGCCAGCAGCCGGGACTTACCGGGCCACGAGCAGTACTTC.

The CDR3 loop is CASTPDGGNSPLHF. The CDR3 DNA follows: TGTGCCAGCACTCCCGACGGGGGTAATTCACCCCTCCACTTT. The genes are TRBV12-3 or TRBV12-4 and TRBJ1-6, with TRBD1 as a possible D gene (5 bases). This CDR3 has 14 amino acids. V was shortened by 7 bases and J by 6 bases, with 13 bases between the two germline ends.

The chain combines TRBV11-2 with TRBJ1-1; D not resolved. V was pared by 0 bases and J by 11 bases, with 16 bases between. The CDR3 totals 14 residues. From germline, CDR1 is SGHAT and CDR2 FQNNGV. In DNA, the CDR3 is TGTGCCAGCAGCTTAGATTCCCCTCGCGGTTATGCTTTCTTT. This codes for CASSLDSPRGYAFF. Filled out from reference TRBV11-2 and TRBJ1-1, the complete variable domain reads EAGVAQSPRYKIIEKRQSVAFWCNPISGHATLYWYQQILGQGPKLLIQFQNNGVVDDSQLPKDRFSAERLKGVDSTLKIQPAKLEDSAVYLCASSLDSPRGYAFFGQGTRLTVV.

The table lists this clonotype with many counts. CDR3 amino acids: CAWSVPYGQIEQYF. The CDR3 DNA sequence: TGTGCCTGGAGTGTACCTTATGGGCAGATTGAGCAGTACTTC. The V call is TRBV30, the J call TRBJ2-7, with D unclear. The ends were cut back, 0 bases at V and 7 bases at J, with 16 bases in the middle. Germline-derived CDR1 and CDR2 are GTSNPN and SVGIG (reference sequence). The CDR3 is 14 residues long.

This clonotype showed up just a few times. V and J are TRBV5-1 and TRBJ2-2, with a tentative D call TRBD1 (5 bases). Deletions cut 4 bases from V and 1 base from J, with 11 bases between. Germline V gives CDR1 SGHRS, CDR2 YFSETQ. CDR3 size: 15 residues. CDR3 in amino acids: CASSGNTGNTGELFF. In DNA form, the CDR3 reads TGCGCCAGCAGCGGAAACACAGGGAACACCGGGGAGCTGTTTTTT.

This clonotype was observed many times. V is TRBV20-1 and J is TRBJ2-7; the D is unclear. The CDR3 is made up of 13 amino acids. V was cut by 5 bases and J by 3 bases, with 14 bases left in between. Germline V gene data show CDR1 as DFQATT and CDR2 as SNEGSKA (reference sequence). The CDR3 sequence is CSADPGRDYEQYF. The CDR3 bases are TGCAGTGCTGACCCGGGTAGGGACTACGAGCAGTACTTC.

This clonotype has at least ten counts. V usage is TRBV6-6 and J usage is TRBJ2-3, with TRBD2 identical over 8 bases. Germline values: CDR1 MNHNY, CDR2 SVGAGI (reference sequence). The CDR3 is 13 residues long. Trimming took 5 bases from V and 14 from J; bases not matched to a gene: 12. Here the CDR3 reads CASSTTSGTSWYF. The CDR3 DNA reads TGTGCCAGCAGTACCACCTCCGGGACTAGTTGGTATTTT.

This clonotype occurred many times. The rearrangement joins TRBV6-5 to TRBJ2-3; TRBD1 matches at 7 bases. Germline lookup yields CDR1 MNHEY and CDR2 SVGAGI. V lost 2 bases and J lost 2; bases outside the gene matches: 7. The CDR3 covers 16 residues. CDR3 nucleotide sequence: TGTGCCAGCAGTTACGCCGGACAGGCAACCACAGATACGCAGTATTTT. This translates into CASSYAGQATTDTQYF.

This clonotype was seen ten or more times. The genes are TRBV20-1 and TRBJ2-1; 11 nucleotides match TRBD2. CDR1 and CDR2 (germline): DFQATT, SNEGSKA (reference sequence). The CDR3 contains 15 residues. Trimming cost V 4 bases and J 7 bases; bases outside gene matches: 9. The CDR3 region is CSATGGLAALNEQFF. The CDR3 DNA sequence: TGCAGTGCTACTGGGGGACTAGCGGCCTTAAATGAGCAGTTCTTC.

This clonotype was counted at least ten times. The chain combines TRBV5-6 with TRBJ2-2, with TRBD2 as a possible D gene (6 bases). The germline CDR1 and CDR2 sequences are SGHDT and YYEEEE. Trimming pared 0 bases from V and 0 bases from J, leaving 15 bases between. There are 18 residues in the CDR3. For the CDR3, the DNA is TGTGCCAGCAGCTTGGCTTATTCGCGGAGGGCGAACACCGGGGAGCTGTTTTTT. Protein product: CASSLAYSRRANTGELFF.

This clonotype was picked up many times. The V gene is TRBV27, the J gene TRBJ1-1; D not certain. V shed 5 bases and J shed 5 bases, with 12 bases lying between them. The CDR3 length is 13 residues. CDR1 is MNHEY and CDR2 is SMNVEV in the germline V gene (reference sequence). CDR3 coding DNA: TGTGCCAGCAGTCGCCGTTGGCAGACTGAAGCTTTCTTT. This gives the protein CASSRRWQTEAFF.

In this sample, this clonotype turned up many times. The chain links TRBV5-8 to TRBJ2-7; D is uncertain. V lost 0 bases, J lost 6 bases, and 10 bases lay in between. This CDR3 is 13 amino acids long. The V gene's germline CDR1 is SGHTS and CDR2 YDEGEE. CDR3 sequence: CASSLEVVCEQYF. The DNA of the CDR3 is TGTGCCAGCAGCTTGGAAGTGGTATGCGAGCAGTACTTC.

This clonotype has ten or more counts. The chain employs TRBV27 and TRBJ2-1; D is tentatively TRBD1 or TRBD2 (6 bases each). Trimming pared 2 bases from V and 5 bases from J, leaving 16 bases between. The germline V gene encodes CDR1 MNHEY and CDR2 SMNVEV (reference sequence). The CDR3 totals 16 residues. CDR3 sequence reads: CASSLLPGATDNEQFF. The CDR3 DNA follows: TGTGCCAGCAGTTTACTTCCGGGGGCTACCGACAATGAGCAGTTCTTC.

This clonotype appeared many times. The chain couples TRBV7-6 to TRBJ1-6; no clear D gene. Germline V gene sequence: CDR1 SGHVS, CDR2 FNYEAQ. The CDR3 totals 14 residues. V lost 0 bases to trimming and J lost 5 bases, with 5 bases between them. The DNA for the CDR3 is TGTGCCAGCAGCTTAGCGGGGAATAATTCACCCCTCCACTTT. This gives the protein CASSLAGNNSPLHF.

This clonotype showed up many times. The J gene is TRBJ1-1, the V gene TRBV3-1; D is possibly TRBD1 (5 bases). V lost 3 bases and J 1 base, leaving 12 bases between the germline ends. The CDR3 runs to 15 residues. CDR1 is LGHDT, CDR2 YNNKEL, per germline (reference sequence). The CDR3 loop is CASSHRRGQNTEAFF. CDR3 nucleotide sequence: TGTGCCAGCAGCCACCGGCGGGGCCAGAACACTGAAGCTTTCTTT.

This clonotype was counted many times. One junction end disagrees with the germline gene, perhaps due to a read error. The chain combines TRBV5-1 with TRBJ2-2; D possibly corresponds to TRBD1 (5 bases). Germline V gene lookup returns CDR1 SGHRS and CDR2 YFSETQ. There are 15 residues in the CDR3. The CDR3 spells CASSLFGAKTGELFF. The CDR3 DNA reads TGCGCCAGCAGCTTGTTTGGGGCGAAGACCGGGGAGCTGTTTTTT.

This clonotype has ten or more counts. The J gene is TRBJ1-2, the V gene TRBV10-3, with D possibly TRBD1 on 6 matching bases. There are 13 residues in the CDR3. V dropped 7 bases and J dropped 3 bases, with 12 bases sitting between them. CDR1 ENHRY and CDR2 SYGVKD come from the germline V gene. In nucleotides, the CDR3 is TGTGCCATCAACTCAGGGGAGGACTATGGCTACACCTTC. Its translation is CAINSGEDYGYTF.

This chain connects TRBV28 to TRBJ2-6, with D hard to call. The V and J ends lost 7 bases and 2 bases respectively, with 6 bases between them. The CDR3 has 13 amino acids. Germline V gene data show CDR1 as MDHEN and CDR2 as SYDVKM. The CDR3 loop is CASTAPGANVLTF. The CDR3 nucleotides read TGTGCCAGCACGGCGCCTGGGGCCAACGTCCTGACTTTC.

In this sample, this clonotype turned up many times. CDR3 bases: TGCGCCAGCAGCTTGAATCCGGGAAGCGGCTACGAGCAGTACTTC. It yields the protein CASSLNPGSGYEQYF. V is TRBV5-1 and J is TRBJ2-7, with D maybe TRBD2 (5 bases). Germline CDR1 and CDR2: SGHRS and YFSETQ. The germline V and J ends were trimmed by 1 base and 3 bases, with 14 bases remaining between them. The CDR3 is 15 amino acids. Variable domain in full (rest from reference TRBV5-1 and TRBJ2-7): KAGVTQTPRYLIKTRGQQVTLSCSPISGHRSVSWYQQTPGQGLQFLFEYFSETQRNKGNFPGRFSGRQFSNSRSEMNVSTLELGDSALYLCASSLNPGSGYEQYFGPGTRLTVT.

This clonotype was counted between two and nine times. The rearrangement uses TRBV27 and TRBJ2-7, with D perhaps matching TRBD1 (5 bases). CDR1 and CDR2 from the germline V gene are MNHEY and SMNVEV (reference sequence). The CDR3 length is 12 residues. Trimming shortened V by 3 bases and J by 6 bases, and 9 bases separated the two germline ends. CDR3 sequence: CASSFVGREQYF. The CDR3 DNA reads TGTGCCAGCAGTTTTGTGGGGCGCGAGCAGTACTTC.

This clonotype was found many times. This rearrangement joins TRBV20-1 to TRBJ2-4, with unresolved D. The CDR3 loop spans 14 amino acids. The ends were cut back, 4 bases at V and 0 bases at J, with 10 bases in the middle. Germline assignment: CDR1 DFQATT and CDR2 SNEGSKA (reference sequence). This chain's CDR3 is CSAIPPQAKNIQYF. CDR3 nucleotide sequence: TGCAGTGCTATACCCCCCCAAGCCAAAAACATTCAGTACTTC.

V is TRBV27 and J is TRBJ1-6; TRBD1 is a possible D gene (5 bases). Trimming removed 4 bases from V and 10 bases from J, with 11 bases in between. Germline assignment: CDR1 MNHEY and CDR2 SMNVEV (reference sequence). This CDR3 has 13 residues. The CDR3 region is CASSWGGDSPLHF. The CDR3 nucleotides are TGTGCCAGCAGTTGGGGGGGGGACTCACCCCTCCACTTT.